Below, one TCR beta chain is given with its context. The target antigen is unknown. Starting 14 to 28 days after autologous transplant, ipilimumab 1 mg/kg was given. The data were produced by immunoSEQ multiplex PCR, yet TCRdb's version contains in-frame clones alone and is incomplete. The data contain 22,000 or so clones, roughly 70% of them singletons. These data come from a study of ipilimumab plus nivolumab after autologous stem cell transplantation. Whole-study context: Typical patient got 5 ipilimumab doses and under 10 nivolumab doses (median). The DLBCL group included primary refractory and relapsed cases.

The CDR3 has 17 residues. Losses at the gene ends were 5 bases for V and 0 bases for J; bases not matched to a gene: 4. Germline assignment: CDR1 SNHLY and CDR2 FYNNEI. Study results and limitations: The authors say TCR, Treg and microbiome findings warrant further study.

V is TRBV2 and J is TRBJ2-6; 10 nucleotides line up with TRBD1. This receptor was identified in a male donor with diffuse large B-cell lymphoma. Source: PBMCs, taken in a trial of ipilimumab plus nivolumab as post-transplant consolidation. CDR3 sequence: CASSPTGGLSGANVLTF. CDR3 nucleotide sequence: TGTGCCAGCAGTCCGACAGGGGGCCTCTCTGGGGCCAACGTCCTGACTTTC.